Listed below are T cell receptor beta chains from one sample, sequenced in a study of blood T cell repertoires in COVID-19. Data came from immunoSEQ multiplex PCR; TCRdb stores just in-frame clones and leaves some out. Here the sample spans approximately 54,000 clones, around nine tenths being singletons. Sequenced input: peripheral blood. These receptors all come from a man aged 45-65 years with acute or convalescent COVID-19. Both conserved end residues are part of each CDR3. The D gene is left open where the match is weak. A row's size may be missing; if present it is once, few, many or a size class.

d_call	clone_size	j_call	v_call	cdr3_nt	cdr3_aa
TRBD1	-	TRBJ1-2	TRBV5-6	TGTGCCAGCAGCCTGGGGGACAGCGTTGGATATGGCTACACCTTC	CASSLGDSVGYGYTF
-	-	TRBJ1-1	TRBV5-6	TGTGCCAGCAGCTTGTCTGACAGTACTGAAGCTTTCTTT	CASSLSDSTEAFF
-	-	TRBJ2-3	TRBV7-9	TGTGCCAGCACCAAGGGAGCCCGGCGGGATACGCAGTATTTT	CASTKGARRDTQYF
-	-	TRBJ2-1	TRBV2	TGTGCCAGCAGCGAAACAGGGTTCGGTGAGCAGTTCTTC	CASSETGFGEQFF
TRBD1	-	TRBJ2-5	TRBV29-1	TGCAGCGTTGAAAGACAGGGCGAGACCCAGTACTTC	CSVERQGETQYF
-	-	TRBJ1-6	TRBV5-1	TGCGCCAGCAGCCCGCAGGGAAATAATTCACCCCTCCACTTT	CASSPQGNNSPLHF
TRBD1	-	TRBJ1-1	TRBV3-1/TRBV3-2	TGTGCCAGCAGCCGCCAAGACAGGGCCAACACTGAAGCTTTCTTT	CASSRQDRANTEAFF
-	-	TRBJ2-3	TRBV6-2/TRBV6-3	TGTGCCAGCAGTTACTCGTCCTCCACAGATACGCAGTATTTT	CASSYSSSTDTQYF
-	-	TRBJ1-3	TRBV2	TGTGCCAGCATTCGGACAGTCCGCTCTGGAAACACCATATATTTT	CASIRTVRSGNTIYF
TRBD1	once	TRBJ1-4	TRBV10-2	TGCGCCAGCAGCAGGACAGGGGGAAGTGAAAAACTGTTTTTT	CASSRTGGSEKLFF
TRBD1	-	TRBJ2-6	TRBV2	TGTGCCACTACAGGGGGGTTGGGCTCTGGGGCCAACGTCCTGACTTTC	CATTGGLGSGANVLTF
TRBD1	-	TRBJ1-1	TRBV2	TGTGCCAGCAGTGAAGTACCCTCAACAGGGGTCACTGAAGCTTTCTTT	CASSEVPSTGVTEAFF
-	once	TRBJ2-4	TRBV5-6	TGTGCCAGCAGCTTCTGGGGCGCCAAAAACATTCAGTACTTC	CASSFWGAKNIQYF
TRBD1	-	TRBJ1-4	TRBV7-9	TGTGCCAGCAGCCTGACCGGGACAGTCCCAAATGAAAAACTGTTTTTT	CASSLTGTVPNEKLFF
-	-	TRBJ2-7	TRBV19	TGTGCCAGTAGTGAACAGAATCTCCAATACGAGCAGTACTTC	CASSEQNLQYEQYF
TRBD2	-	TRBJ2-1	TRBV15	TGTGCCACCAGCAGAAAGACTAGCGGTAACAATGAGCAGTTCTTC	CATSRKTSGNNEQFF
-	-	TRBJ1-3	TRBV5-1	TGCGCCAGCAGCTTGGGCGGAGACACCATATATTTT	CASSLGGDTIYF
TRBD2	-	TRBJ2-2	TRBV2	TGTGCCAGCAGAGCTGGGACTAGCGGGAGATTAAGTACCGGGGAGCTGTTTTTT	CASRAGTSGRLSTGELFF
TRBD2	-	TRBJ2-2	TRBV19	TGTGCCAGTAAATCTTGGGGACTAGCGGACACCGGGGAGCTGTTTTTT	CASKSWGLADTGELFF
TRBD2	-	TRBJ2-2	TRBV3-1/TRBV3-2	TGTGCCAGCAGCCAAGGGACTAGCGGGAGGGCCGGGTTCGGGGAGCTGTTTTTT	CASSQGTSGRAGFGELFF
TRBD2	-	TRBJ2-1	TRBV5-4	TGTGCCAGCAGCACCGGACTAGCTACCGGCAATGAGCAGTTCTTC	CASSTGLATGNEQFF
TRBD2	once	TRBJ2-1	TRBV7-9	TGTGCCAGCAGCTTCGCACTAGCGGGAGACGTTGATGAGCAGTTCTTC	CASSFALAGDVDEQFF
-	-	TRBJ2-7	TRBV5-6	TGTGCCAGCAGCTTTCAACCGGGACTTTACTACGAGCAGTACTTC	CASSFQPGLYYEQYF
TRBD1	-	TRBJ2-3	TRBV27	TGTGCCAGCAACCCGATGACAGGGGTCAGCACAGATACGCAGTATTTT	CASNPMTGVSTDTQYF
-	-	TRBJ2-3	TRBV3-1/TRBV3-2	TGTGCCAGCAGCCAAGTCAGGGGATGGGCAGATACGCAGTATTTT	CASSQVRGWADTQYF
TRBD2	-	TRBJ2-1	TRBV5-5	TGTGCCAGCAGCTTGGGGACTAGCATCCTACATGAGCAGTTCTTC	CASSLGTSILHEQFF
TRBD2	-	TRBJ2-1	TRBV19	TGTGCCAGTAGTCTTGGACTAGCGGGTTTCTACAATGAGCAGTTCTTC	CASSLGLAGFYNEQFF
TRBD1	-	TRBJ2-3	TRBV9	TGTGCCAGCAGCACCCGGGACAGGGAGAACACAGATACGCAGTATTTT	CASSTRDRENTDTQYF
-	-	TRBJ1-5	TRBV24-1	TGTGCCACCAGTGACACAGGGAACAATCAGCCCCAGCATTTT	CATSDTGNNQPQHF
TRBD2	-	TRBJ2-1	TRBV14	TGTGCCAGCAGCCAATCGACTAGCGGGAGGTTCAATGAGCAGTTCTTC	CASSQSTSGRFNEQFF
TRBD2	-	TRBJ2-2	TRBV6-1	TGTGCCAGCAGCGAACGCCCTAGCGGGAGGGCCCCCGGGGAGCTGTTTTTT	CASSERPSGRAPGELFF
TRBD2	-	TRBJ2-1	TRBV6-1	TGTGCCAGCAGTGGCCGGACTAGCGGTTATAACTACAATGAGCAGTTCTTC	CASSGRTSGYNYNEQFF